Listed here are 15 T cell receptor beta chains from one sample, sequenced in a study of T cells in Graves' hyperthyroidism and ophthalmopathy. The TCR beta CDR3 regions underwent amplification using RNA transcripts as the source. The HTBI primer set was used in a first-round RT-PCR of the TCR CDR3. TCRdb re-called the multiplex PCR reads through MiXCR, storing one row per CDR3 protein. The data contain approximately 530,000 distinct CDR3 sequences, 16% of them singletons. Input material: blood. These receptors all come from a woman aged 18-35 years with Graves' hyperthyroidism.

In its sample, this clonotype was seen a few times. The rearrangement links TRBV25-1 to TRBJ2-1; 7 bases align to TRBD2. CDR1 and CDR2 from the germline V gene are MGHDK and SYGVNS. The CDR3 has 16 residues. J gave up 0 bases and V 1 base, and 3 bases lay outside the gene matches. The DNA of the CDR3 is TGTGCCAGCAGTGAATCGGGGGGTAGCTCCTACAATGAGCAGTTCTTC. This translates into CASSESGGSSYNEQFF.

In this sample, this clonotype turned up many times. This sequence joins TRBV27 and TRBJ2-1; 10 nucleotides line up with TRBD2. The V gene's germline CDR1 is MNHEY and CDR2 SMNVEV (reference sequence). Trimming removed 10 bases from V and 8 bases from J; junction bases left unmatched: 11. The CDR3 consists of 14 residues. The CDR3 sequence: CATHLSGRVYEQFF. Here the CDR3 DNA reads TGTGCCACCCACCTGAGCGGGAGGGTGTATGAGCAGTTCTTC.

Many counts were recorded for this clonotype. The CDR3 DNA reads as TGTGCCAGCAGAGAGGCAGGGGGAGGAACAGATACGCAGTATTTT. Amino acid sequence: CASREAGGGTDTQYF. This chain joins TRBV28 and TRBJ2-3; possible D gene TRBD1, 7 bases. Per germline, CDR1 MDHEN and CDR2 SYDVKM. The CDR3 is 15 amino acids. The V end was cut by 6 bases, the J end by 3 bases, with 16 bases between.

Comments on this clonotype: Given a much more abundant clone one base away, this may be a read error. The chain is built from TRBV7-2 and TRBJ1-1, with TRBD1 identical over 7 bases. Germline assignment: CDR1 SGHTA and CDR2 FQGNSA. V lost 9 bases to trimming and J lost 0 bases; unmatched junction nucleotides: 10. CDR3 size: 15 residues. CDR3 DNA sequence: TGTACCAGTACCCGACAGGGCGGCTTGAACACTGAAGCTTTCTTT. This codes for CTSTRQGGLNTEAFF.

CDR3 sequence reads: CASSPFSGWEAFF. Here the CDR3 DNA reads TGCGCCAGCAGCCCCTTTAGCGGGTGGGAAGCTTTCTTT. The chain is built from TRBV4-1 and TRBJ1-1; no definite D call. The CDR3 contains 13 residues. Germline CDR1 MGHRA, CDR2 YSYEKL. V was cut by 4 bases and J by 8 bases, with 14 bases left in between.

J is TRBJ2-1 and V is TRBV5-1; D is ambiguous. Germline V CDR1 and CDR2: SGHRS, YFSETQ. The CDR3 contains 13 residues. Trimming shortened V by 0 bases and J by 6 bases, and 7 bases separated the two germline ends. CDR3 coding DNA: TGCGCCAGCAGCTTGGAGGTTATCAATGAGCAGTTCTTC. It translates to CASSLEVINEQFF.

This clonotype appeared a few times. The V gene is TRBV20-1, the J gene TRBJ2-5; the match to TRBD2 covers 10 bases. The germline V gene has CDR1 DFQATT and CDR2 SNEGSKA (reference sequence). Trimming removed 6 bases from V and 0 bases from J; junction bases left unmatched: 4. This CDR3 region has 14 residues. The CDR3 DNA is TGCAGTGCAAGCGGGGGGGGTAACCAAGAGACCCAGTACTTC. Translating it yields CSASGGGNQETQYF.

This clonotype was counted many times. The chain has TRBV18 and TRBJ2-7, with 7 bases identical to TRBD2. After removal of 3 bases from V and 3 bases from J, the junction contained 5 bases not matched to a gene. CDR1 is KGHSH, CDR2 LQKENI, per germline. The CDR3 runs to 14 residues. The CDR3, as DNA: TGTGCCAGCTCACCCCGACGGGGGGACTACGAGCAGTACTTC. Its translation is CASSPRRGDYEQYF.

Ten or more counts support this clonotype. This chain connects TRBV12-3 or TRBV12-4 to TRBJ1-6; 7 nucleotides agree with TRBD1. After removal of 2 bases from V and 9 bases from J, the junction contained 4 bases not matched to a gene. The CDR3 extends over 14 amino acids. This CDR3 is CASSLRDSSSPLHF. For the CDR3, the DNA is TGTGCCAGCAGTTTACGGGACAGTTCTTCACCCCTCCACTTT.

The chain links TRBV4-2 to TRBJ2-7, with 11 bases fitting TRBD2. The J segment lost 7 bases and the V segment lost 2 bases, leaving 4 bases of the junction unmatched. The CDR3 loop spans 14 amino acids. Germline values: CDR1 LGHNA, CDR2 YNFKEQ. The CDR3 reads CASSQILAGEEQYF. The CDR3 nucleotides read TGTGCCAGCAGCCAAATACTAGCGGGGGAAGAGCAGTACTTC.

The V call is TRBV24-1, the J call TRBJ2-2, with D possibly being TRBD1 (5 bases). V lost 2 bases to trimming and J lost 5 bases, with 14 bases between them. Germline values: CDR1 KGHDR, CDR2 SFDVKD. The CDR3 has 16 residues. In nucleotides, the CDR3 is TGTGCCACCAGTGATTCGTCCAGGGAAGGAACCGGGGAGCTGTTTTTT. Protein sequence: CATSDSSREGTGELFF.

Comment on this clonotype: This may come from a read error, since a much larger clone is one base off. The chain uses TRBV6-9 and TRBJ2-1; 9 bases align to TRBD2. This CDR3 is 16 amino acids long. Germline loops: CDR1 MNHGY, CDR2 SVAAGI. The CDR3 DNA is TGTACCAGCAGCTACCATAGCGGGAGCTCCTACAATGAGCAGTTCTTC. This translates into CTSSYHSGSSYNEQFF.

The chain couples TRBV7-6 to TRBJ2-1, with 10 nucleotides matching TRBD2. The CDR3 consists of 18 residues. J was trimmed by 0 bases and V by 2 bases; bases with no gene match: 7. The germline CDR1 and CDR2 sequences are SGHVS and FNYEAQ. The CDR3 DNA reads TGTGCCAGCAGCTTAAGGGCCCTAGCGGGGGTCTCCTACAATGAGCAGTTCTTC. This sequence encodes CASSLRALAGVSYNEQFF.

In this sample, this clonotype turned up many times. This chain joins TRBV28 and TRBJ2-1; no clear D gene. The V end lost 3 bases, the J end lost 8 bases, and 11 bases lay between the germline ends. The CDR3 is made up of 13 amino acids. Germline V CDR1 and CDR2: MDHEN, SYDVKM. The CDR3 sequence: CASSLAVVDEQFF. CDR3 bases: TGTGCCAGCAGTTTGGCGGTAGTGGATGAGCAGTTCTTC.

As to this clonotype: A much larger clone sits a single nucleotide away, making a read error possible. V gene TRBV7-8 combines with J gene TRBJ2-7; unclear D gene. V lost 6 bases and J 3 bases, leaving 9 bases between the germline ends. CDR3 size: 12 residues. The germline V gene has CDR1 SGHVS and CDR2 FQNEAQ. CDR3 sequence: CASSFADYEQYF. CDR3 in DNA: TGTGCCAGCAGTTTCGCCGACTACGAGCAGTACTTC.